The entry below gives a single TCR beta chain sequence along with its context. Its antigen is not identified. Germline V gene lookup returns CDR1 MGHRA and CDR2 YSYEKL. This CDR3 comprises 18 residues. Trimming shortened V by 0 bases and J by 1 base, and 15 bases separated the two germline ends. In TCRdb, the reads were re-called with MiXCR into one record per CDR3 protein. The repertoire includes 380,000 or so distinct CDR3 sequences, about 34% of them detected once, and roughly 12% sits in the top ten. This entry is derived from a study of T cell repertoires in cytomegalovirus infection. Study in general: CMV epitopes, recently identified HLA-C-restricted and well-studied HLA-B-restricted, were used.

The study, taken as a whole, reports: The ex vivo response was dominated by HLA-C-restricted CMV-specific TCR beta clonotypes.

The sample consisted of cultured PBMCs, taken from culture after CMV antigen stimulation. This rearrangement joins TRBV4-1 to TRBJ2-2; maybe TRBD1 (6 bases). The source is a human donor in good health (CMV status not recorded). Some clones in this sample may be carry-over from other donors' samples. The CDR3 nucleotides are TGCGCCAGCAGCCAAGATAAGAGCAGGGGCTTGAACACCGGGGAGCTGTTTTTT. Its translation: CASSQDKSRGLNTGELFF.